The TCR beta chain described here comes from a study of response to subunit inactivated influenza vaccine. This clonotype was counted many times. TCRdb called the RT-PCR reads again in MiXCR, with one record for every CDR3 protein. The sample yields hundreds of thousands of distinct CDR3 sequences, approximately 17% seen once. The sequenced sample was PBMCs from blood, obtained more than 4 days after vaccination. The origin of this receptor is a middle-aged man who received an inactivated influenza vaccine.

The CDR3: CSARDKLATDTQYF. Written as DNA, the CDR3 is TGCAGTGCTAGAGATAAACTAGCCACAGATACGCAGTATTTT. The chain joins TRBV20-1 to TRBJ2-3, with D possibly TRBD2 on 6 matching bases. The CDR3 length is 14 residues. V was cut by 0 bases and J by 2 bases, with 9 bases left in between. Germline-derived CDR1 and CDR2 are DFQATT and SNEGSKA (reference sequence).